These 11 T cell receptor beta chains share one sample of origin, sequenced in a study of radiation and T cells in renal cell carcinoma. Stated time point: blood 4 weeks post-SBRT, at nephrectomy. The treatment denotes: 15 Gy SBRT to primary tumor, nephrectomy 4 weeks later. Profiled with immunoSEQ multiplex PCR; TCRdb holds only in-frame clones, not every one. Of about 74,000 clones listed, about 88% are singletons. The sample in question was blood, obtained from a patient whose treatment included radiotherapy and nephrectomy. Source of these receptors: a woman between 70 and 85 years old with renal cell carcinoma.

The chain has TRBV11-2 and TRBJ2-2, with D perhaps being TRBD1 or TRBD2 (6 bases each). The CDR3 is made up of 17 amino acids. Germline CDR1 is SGHAT and CDR2 is FQNNGV. The ends were cut back, 6 bases at V and 1 base at J, with 18 bases in the middle. DNA for the CDR3: TGTGCCAGCAGTCTAGGAGGGGGAAGAGGGAACACCGGGGAGCTGTTTTTT. It is translated as CASSLGGGRGNTGELFF.

This sequence joins TRBV7-2 and TRBJ1-2; TRBD1 agrees at 7 bases. The CDR3 has 14 residues. The V gene's germline CDR1 is SGHTA and CDR2 FQGNSA. After removal of 5 bases from V and 8 bases from J, the junction contained 11 bases not matched to a gene. The CDR3 sequence is CASSTDRVGLGYTF. DNA for the CDR3: TGTGCCAGCAGCACCGACAGGGTCGGTTTAGGCTACACCTTC.

This chain joins TRBV5-1 and TRBJ1-2; 8 nucleotides match TRBD1. The CDR3 length is 13 residues. V shed 3 bases, J shed 8 bases, and the junction held 6 bases outside the gene matches. Germline lookup yields CDR1 SGHRS and CDR2 YFSETQ. This chain's CDR3 is CASSYQGAEGYTF. CDR3 DNA sequence: TGCGCCAGCAGCTACCAGGGGGCGGAGGGCTACACCTTC.

This clone has a single count. V gene TRBV5-4 combines with J gene TRBJ2-7; no firm D call. V was cut by 0 bases and J by 6 bases, with 10 bases left in between. The CDR3 totals 13 residues. Per the germline V gene, CDR1 is SGHNT and CDR2 is YYREEE (reference sequence). The CDR3 DNA follows: TGTGCCAGCAGCTTGGACCGGATGAGCGAGCAGTACTTC. This encodes CASSLDRMSEQYF.

V and J are TRBV5-5 and TRBJ2-1; D may be TRBD1 or TRBD2 (5 bases each). The CDR3 runs 16 residues. Germline V gives CDR1 SGHKS, CDR2 YYEKEE (reference sequence). With 4 bases removed from V and 0 bases from J, the gap between germline ends came to 14 bases. CDR3 DNA sequence: TGTGCCAGCAGCATGCAGGGTGCGGGCTCCTACAATGAGCAGTTCTTC. It codes for CASSMQGAGSYNEQFF.

This chain links TRBV5-5 with TRBJ1-6, with a possible D match to TRBD1 (5 bases). The CDR3 totals 14 residues. Germline V lookup: CDR1 SGHKS, CDR2 YYEKEE (reference sequence). V was trimmed by 5 bases and J by 7 bases, leaving 13 bases between them. CDR3: CASSYLGVNSPLHF. Written as DNA, the CDR3 is TGTGCCAGCAGTTACCTGGGGGTGAATTCACCCCTCCACTTT.

This clone was observed a handful of times. This sequence joins TRBV7-8 and TRBJ1-6, with D possibly being TRBD1 (6 bases). The V gene lost 5 bases and the J gene lost 11 bases, with 13 bases spanning the gap. Germline loops: CDR1 SGHVS, CDR2 FQNEAQ. This CDR3 is 13 amino acids long. The CDR3 reads CASSPDRTAPLHF. DNA of the CDR3: TGTGCCAGCAGCCCCGACAGGACCGCACCCCTCCACTTT.

The V and J genes are TRBV9 and TRBJ1-6; D call uncertain. Trimming shortened V by 0 bases and J by 10 bases, and 11 bases separated the two germline ends. CDR1 and CDR2 (germline): SGDLS, YYNGEE. The CDR3 runs to 14 residues. The DNA for the CDR3 is TGTGCCAGCAGCGTAGGGGATAAGCGGTCACCCCTCCACTTT. Its translation is CASSVGDKRSPLHF.

V and J are TRBV5-6 and TRBJ1-5; a possible D gene is TRBD1 (6 bases). V gave up 2 bases and J gave up 0 bases, with 9 bases separating them. CDR3 length: 15 residues. Germline V CDR1 and CDR2: SGHDT, YYEEEE. The CDR3 DNA sequence: TGTGCCAGCAGCTTTTCAGGGGCTAGCAATCAGCCCCAGCATTTT. Its protein product is CASSFSGASNQPQHF.

The genes are TRBV7-2 and TRBJ2-3, with TRBD2 identical over 16 bases. V dropped 5 bases and J dropped 3; count of bases not matched to a gene: 5. The CDR3 spans 17 residues. Germline V lookup: CDR1 SGHTA, CDR2 FQGNSA. The CDR3 reads CASSQPGLAGGTDTQYF. In nucleotides, the CDR3 is TGTGCCAGCAGCCAACCGGGACTAGCGGGGGGGACAGATACGCAGTATTTT.

The chain couples TRBV5-8 to TRBJ2-1, with TRBD2 matching over 11 bases. The length of the CDR3 is 15 residues. The junction had 0 bases not matched to a gene; V was cut back by 0 bases and J by 4 bases. The germline gives CDR1 SGHTS, CDR2 YDEGEE. In nucleotides, the CDR3 is TGTGCCAGCAGCTTGGGACTAGCGGGGTACAATGAGCAGTTCTTC. It translates to CASSLGLAGYNEQFF.